Below are 23 T cell receptor beta chains sequenced from a single sample in a study of cytomegalovirus exposure and HLA in healthy donors. Assay used: immunoSEQ multiplex PCR; TCRdb lists only in-frame clones, some missing. The sample includes roughly 52,000 clones, more than 80% of them seen just once. Material for sequencing was PBMCs. These receptors came from a young man in good health and CMV-seronegative.

This chain uses TRBV5-1 with TRBJ1-2, with D possibly TRBD1 on 6 matching bases. Trimming removed 0 bases at V and 0 bases at J, with 9 bases between. This CDR3 comprises 15 residues. CDR1 is SGHRS and CDR2 is YFSETQ in the germline V gene. CDR3 nucleotide sequence: TGCGCCAGCAGCTTGGGGGGGCTTTCTAACTATGGCTACACCTTC. Translating it yields CASSLGGLSNYGYTF.

The chain has TRBV28 and TRBJ1-2, with D uncertain. Looked up from germline, CDR1 is MDHEN and CDR2 is SYDVKM. The V and J ends lost 2 bases and 2 bases respectively, with 9 bases between them. The CDR3 runs 14 residues. The CDR3 loop reads CASSLVILNYGYTF. CDR3 DNA sequence: TGTGCCAGCAGTTTAGTTATCTTAAACTATGGCTACACCTTC.

This chain uses TRBV2 with TRBJ2-2; D is uncertain. Trimming took off 5 bases at V and 2 bases at J, with 12 bases between the two ends. Germline values: CDR1 SNHLY, CDR2 FYNNEI. The CDR3 extends over 15 amino acids. CDR3 nucleotides: TGTGCCAGCAGTCCGTCGGTTTCTAACACCGGGGAGCTGTTTTTT. Its protein is CASSPSVSNTGELFF.

The CDR3 region has the DNA TGTGCCAGCAGCTTAGAGGGACAGGGATACGAGCAGTACTTC. Translated: CASSLEGQGYEQYF. The chain employs TRBV7-9 and TRBJ2-7; 9 positions match TRBD1. The CDR3 sequence is 14 residues long. Germline values: CDR1 SEHNR, CDR2 FQNEAQ (reference sequence). J gave up 4 bases and V 1 base, and 2 bases lay outside the gene matches.

This rearrangement joins TRBV7-2 to TRBJ2-1, with a tentative D call TRBD2 (5 bases). V was trimmed by 1 base and J by 7 bases, leaving 17 bases between them. The V gene's germline CDR1 is SGHTA and CDR2 FQGNSA. The CDR3 is made up of 16 amino acids. The CDR3 here is CASSLDPGSLINEQFF. Here the CDR3 DNA reads TGTGCCAGCAGCTTAGACCCGGGGTCTTTAATAAATGAGCAGTTCTTC. Based on the CDR3 plus reference TRBV7-2 and TRBJ2-1, the full variable domain is GAGVSQSPSNKVTEKGKDVELRCDPISGHTALYWYRQSLGQGLEFLIYFQGNSAPDKSGLPSDRFSAERTGGSVSTLTIQRTQQEDSAVYLCASSLDPGSLINEQFFGPGTRLTVL.

The V call is TRBV4-1, the J call TRBJ1-1, with 8 bases that match TRBD1. V was clipped by 3 bases and J by 3 bases; unmatched bases: 6. CDR1 and CDR2 from the germline V gene are MGHRA and YSYEKL. CDR3 length: 15 amino acids. DNA for the CDR3: TGCGCCAGCAGCCACACCCAGGACAGGGACACTGAAGCTTTCTTT. Translating gives CASSHTQDRDTEAFF.

The V and J genes are TRBV6-5 and TRBJ2-7, with 11 nucleotides matching TRBD1. The germline V gene has CDR1 MNHEY and CDR2 SVGAGI. The CDR3 is 16 amino acids. V lost 0 bases and J lost 5; bases outside the gene matches: 6. CDR3 region: CASSYSYRTGGHEQYF. CDR3 bases: TGTGCCAGCAGTTACTCGTATAGGACAGGGGGCCACGAGCAGTACTTC.

The chain has TRBV19 and TRBJ2-4; D possibly corresponds to TRBD1 (6 bases). The V end was cut by 10 bases, the J end by 3 bases, with 16 bases between. This CDR3 is built from 14 residues. In germline, CDR1 is LNHDA, CDR2 SQIVND (reference sequence). The CDR3 DNA reads TGTGCCACATCCTCGGACAGATACAAAAACATTCAGTACTTC. Amino acids: CATSSDRYKNIQYF. Full variable domain (outside the CDR3, taken from reference TRBV19 and TRBJ2-4): DGGITQSPKYLFRKEGQNVTLSCEQNLNHDAMYWYRQDPGQGLRLIYYSQIVNDFQKGDIAEGYSVSREKKESFPLTVTSAQKNPTAFYLCATSSDRYKNIQYFGAGTRLSVL.

The V call is TRBV5-1, the J call TRBJ2-5, with D perhaps TRBD1 (6 bases). Germline CDR1 SGHRS, CDR2 YFSETQ. V was cut by 3 bases and J by 5 bases, with 11 bases left in between. The CDR3 is made up of 13 amino acids. CDR3 loop: CASSWGPRETQYF. In nucleotides, the CDR3 is TGCGCCAGCAGCTGGGGGCCGAGGGAGACCCAGTACTTC.

The V and J genes are TRBV28 and TRBJ1-2, with 10 bases fitting TRBD1. Germline assignment: CDR1 MDHEN and CDR2 SYDVKM. The trim removed 3 bases at V and 7 bases at J, leaving 8 bases unmatched. The CDR3 has 15 residues. The CDR3 spells CASSLLETGGFGYTF. Written as DNA, the CDR3 is TGTGCCAGCAGTTTGCTAGAGACAGGGGGCTTTGGCTACACCTTC.

The V and J genes are TRBV18 and TRBJ2-1, with TRBD2 matching over 7 bases. The germline V gene has CDR1 KGHSH and CDR2 LQKENI. V dropped 3 bases and J dropped 2; count of bases not matched to a gene: 1. CDR3 length equals 14 residues. CDR3 coding DNA: TGTGCCAGCTCACCCGGGACTACCTACAATGAGCAGTTCTTC. Its protein product is CASSPGTTYNEQFF.

This chain joins TRBV2 and TRBJ2-7, with 8 positions matching TRBD1. The J segment lost 2 bases and the V segment lost 6 bases, leaving 6 bases of the junction unmatched. Germline CDR1 is SNHLY and CDR2 is FYNNEI. There are 14 residues in the CDR3. The CDR3 DNA follows: TGTGCCAGCAGACGGGGACAGGCAACCTACGAGCAGTACTTC. This translates into CASRRGQATYEQYF.

The chain has TRBV29-1 and TRBJ2-3; 14 nucleotides match TRBD2. Losses at the gene ends were 5 bases for V and 1 base for J; bases not matched to a gene: 2. The CDR3 totals 15 residues. CDR1 is SQVTM and CDR2 is ANQGSEA in the germline V gene. CDR3 sequence reads: CSVSGLAGGTDTQYF. The CDR3 DNA is TGCAGCGTTTCGGGACTAGCGGGGGGCACAGATACGCAGTATTTT.

This chain connects TRBV15 to TRBJ2-1, with D tentatively TRBD1 (5 bases). CDR1 and CDR2 (germline): LNHNV, YYDKDF (reference sequence). This CDR3 has 16 amino acids. The V end lost 3 bases, the J end lost 8 bases, and 20 bases lay between the germline ends. CDR3 amino acids: CATSRERPGPWDEQFF. The CDR3 DNA reads TGTGCCACCAGCAGGGAACGTCCAGGGCCTTGGGATGAGCAGTTCTTC.

The V call is TRBV10-1, the J call TRBJ2-2, with D maybe TRBD2 (5 bases). The germline V and J ends were trimmed by 3 bases and 4 bases, with 9 bases remaining between them. The V gene's germline CDR1 is WNHNN and CDR2 SYGVQD (reference sequence). CDR3 length equals 14 residues. The CDR3 is CASSDGVRTGELFF. DNA of the CDR3: TGCGCCAGCAGTGACGGGGTCCGCACCGGGGAGCTGTTTTTT.

The chain uses TRBV4-1 and TRBJ2-7, with a weak D call TRBD2 (7 bases). V was cut by 4 bases and J by 3 bases, with 16 bases left in between. Germline V gene data show CDR1 as MGHRA and CDR2 as YSYEKL. The length of the CDR3 is 15 residues. The chain's CDR3 is CASSPAGHSVYEQYF. CDR3 DNA sequence: TGCGCCAGCAGCCCAGCGGGACATTCGGTCTACGAGCAGTACTTC.

CDR3 nucleotide sequence: TGTGCCAGCAGCGGGGAGGTTCATGAAAAACTGTTTTTT. It codes for CASSGEVHEKLFF. The V call is TRBV6-6, the J call TRBJ1-4; D is uncertain. In germline, CDR1 is MNHNY, CDR2 SVGAGI (reference sequence). V lost 6 bases and J 6 bases, leaving 11 bases between the germline ends. This CDR3 is 13 amino acids long.

This CDR3 reads CSAGGEGQPQHF. CDR3 sequence (DNA): TGCAGCGCTGGGGGCGAAGGGCAGCCCCAGCATTTT. The V call is TRBV29-1, the J call TRBJ1-5, with D perhaps TRBD1 (6 bases). The CDR3 is made up of 12 amino acids. With 7 bases removed from V and 7 bases from J, the gap between germline ends came to 14 bases. Germline CDR1 and CDR2: SQVTM and ANQGSEA.

The chain uses TRBV9 and TRBJ2-7; 7 bases align to TRBD2. The V and J ends lost 3 bases and 5 bases, in that order; junction bases with no gene match: 14. The germline V gene has CDR1 SGDLS and CDR2 YYNGEE. The CDR3 has 16 amino acids. CDR3 sequence: CASSEGRGLRDDEQYF. The CDR3, as DNA: TGTGCCAGCAGCGAGGGAAGGGGACTAAGGGACGACGAGCAGTACTTC. Using reference TRBV9 and TRBJ2-7 for the parts outside the CDR3, the full variable domain is DSGVTQTPKHLITATGQRVTLRCSPRSGDLSVYWYQQSLDQGLQFLIQYYNGEERAKGNILERFSAQQFPDLHSELNLSSLELGDSALYFCASSEGRGLRDDEQYFGPGTRLTVT.

V and J are TRBV5-1 and TRBJ2-1, with D possibly matching TRBD1 (7 bases). Trimming pared 1 base from V and 5 bases from J, leaving 13 bases between. The germline CDR1 and CDR2 sequences are SGHRS and YFSETQ. The CDR3 contains 15 residues. CDR3 region: CASSLQGGSHNEQFF. CDR3 bases: TGCGCCAGCAGCTTGCAGGGGGGATCCCACAATGAGCAGTTCTTC.

This clone was counted many times. This chain uses TRBV7-6 with TRBJ2-7; a possible D gene is TRBD2 (6 bases). CDR1 and CDR2 (germline): SGHVS, FNYEAQ. Trimming pared 6 bases from V and 3 bases from J, leaving 12 bases between. The CDR3 extends over 13 amino acids. CDR3 sequence (DNA): TGTGCCAGCAGTTATGGGACTTTCTACGAGCAGTACTTC. This sequence encodes CASSYGTFYEQYF.

This chain joins TRBV2 and TRBJ2-3; 15 bases are a match to TRBD2. Germline lookup yields CDR1 SNHLY and CDR2 FYNNEI. The V gene end was trimmed by 7 bases and the J gene end by 5 bases; junction bases not matched to a gene: 4. The CDR3 is made up of 15 amino acids. CDR3 in DNA: TGTGCCAGCACTTGGGGACTAGCGGGAGGAGATACGCAGTATTTT. Its translation is CASTWGLAGGDTQYF.

The V gene is TRBV5-4, the J gene TRBJ1-2; weak D call: TRBD1 (6 bases). Germline assignment: CDR1 SGHNT and CDR2 YYREEE (reference sequence). The V end was cut by 4 bases, the J end by 2 bases, with 15 bases between. This CDR3 has 15 amino acids. The CDR3 nucleotides are TGTGCCAGCAGCCATGACGGACAGCGCAACTATGGCTACACCTTC. It yields the protein CASSHDGQRNYGYTF.